This paragraph reports one TCR beta chain. No antigen is known for it. The repertoire was sequenced with immunoSEQ multiplex PCR; TCRdb's copy has only in-frame clones and lacks some. The sample includes tens of thousands of clones, approximately 91% seen only once; the top ten take roughly 4.9%. These data come from a study of T cell responses to AZD1222 COVID-19 vaccine. Whole-study findings and limits: Spike as a whole was targeted by vaccine-associated CD4 TCRs, dominant at 160-218 and 743-854.

The CDR3 totals 15 residues. The V and J ends lost 4 bases and 0 bases respectively, with 9 bases between them. The germline CDR1 and CDR2 sequences are MNHEY and SVGAGI. This clonotype originated in an adult who received the AZD1222 COVID-19 vaccine. The starting material was peripheral blood, obtained 28 days after the second AZD1222 dose. This chain connects TRBV6-5 to TRBJ1-4, with unresolved D. CDR3 region: CASSSTPATNEKLFF. CDR3 nucleotide sequence: TGTGCCAGCAGTTCGACACCTGCAACTAATGAAAAACTGTTTTTT.